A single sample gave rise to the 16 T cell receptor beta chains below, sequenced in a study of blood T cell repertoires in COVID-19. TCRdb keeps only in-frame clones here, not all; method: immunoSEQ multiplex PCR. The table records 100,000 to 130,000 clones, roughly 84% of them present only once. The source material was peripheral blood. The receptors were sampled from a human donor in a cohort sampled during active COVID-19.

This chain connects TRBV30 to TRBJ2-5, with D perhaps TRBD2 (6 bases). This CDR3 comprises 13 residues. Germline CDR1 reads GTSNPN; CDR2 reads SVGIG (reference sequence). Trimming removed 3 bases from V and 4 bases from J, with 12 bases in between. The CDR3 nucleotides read TGTGCCTGGAGAAAAGGAGCGGGAGAGACCCAGTACTTC. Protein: CAWRKGAGETQYF. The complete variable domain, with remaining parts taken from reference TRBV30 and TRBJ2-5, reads SQTIHQWPATLVQPVGSPLSLECTVEGTSNPNLYWYRQAAGRGLQLLFYSVGIGQISSEVPQNLSASRPQDRQFILSSKKLLLSDSGFYLCAWRKGAGETQYFGPGTRLLVL.

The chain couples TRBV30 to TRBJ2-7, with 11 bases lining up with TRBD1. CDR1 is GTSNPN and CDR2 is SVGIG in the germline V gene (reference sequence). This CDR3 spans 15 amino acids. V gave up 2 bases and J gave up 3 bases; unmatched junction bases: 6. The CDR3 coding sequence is TGTGCCTGGAGTAGACGGACAGGGGGCGTCTACGAGCAGTACTTC. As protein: CAWSRRTGGVYEQYF.

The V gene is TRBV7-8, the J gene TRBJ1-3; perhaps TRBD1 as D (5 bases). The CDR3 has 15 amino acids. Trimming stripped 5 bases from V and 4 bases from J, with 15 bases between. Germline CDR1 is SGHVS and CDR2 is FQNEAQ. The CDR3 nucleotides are TGTGCCAGCAGCCCCCCTGCAGGGCACGGAAACACCATATATTTT. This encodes CASSPPAGHGNTIYF.

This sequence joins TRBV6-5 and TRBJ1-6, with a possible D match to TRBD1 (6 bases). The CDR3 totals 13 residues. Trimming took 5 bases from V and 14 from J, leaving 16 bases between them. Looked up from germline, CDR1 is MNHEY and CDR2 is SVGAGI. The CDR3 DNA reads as TGTGCCAGCAGTAAGGCCACAGGGCTTGCCCTCCACTTT. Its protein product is CASSKATGLALHF.

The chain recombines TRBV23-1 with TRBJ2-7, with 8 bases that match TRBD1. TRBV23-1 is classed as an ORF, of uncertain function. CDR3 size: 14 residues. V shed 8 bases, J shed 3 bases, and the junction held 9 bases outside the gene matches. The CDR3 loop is CASGRDRTIYEQYV. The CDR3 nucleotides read TGCGCCAGCGGCCGGGACAGGACGATCTACGAGCAGTACGTC.

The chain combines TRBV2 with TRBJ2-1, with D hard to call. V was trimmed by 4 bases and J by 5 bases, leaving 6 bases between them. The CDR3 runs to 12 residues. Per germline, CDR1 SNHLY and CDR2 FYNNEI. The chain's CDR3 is CASSGSNNEQFF. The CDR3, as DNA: TGTGCCAGCAGTGGCAGTAACAATGAGCAGTTCTTC.

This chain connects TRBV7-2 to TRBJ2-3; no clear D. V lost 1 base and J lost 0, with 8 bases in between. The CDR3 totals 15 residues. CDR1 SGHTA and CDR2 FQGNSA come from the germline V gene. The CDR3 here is CASSLDVGSTDTQYF. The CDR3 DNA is TGTGCCAGCAGCTTAGATGTCGGGAGCACAGATACGCAGTATTTT. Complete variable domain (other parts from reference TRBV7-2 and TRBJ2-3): GAGVSQSPSNKVTEKGKDVELRCDPISGHTALYWYRQSLGQGLEFLIYFQGNSAPDKSGLPSDRFSAERTGGSVSTLTIQRTQQEDSAVYLCASSLDVGSTDTQYFGPGTRLTVL.

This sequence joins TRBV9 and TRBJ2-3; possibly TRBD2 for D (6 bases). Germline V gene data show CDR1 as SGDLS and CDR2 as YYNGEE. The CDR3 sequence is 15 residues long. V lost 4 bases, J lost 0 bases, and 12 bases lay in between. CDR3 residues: CASSPSASSTDTQYF. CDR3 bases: TGTGCCAGCAGCCCTAGCGCGTCTAGCACAGATACGCAGTATTTT.

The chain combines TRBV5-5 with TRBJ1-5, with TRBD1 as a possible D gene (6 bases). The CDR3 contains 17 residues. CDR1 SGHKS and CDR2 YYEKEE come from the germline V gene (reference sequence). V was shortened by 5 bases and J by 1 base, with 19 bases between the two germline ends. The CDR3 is CASSFNDPDSSNQPQHF. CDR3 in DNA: TGTGCCAGCAGTTTCAACGACCCGGACAGCAGCAATCAGCCCCAGCATTTT.

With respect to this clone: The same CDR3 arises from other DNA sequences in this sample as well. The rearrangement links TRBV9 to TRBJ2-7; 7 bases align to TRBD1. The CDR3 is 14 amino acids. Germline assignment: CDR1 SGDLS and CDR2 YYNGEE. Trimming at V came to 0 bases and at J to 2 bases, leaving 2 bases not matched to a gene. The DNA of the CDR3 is TGTGCCAGCAGCGTAGGTCAGGGGGCCTACGAGCAGTACTTC. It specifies CASSVGQGAYEQYF.

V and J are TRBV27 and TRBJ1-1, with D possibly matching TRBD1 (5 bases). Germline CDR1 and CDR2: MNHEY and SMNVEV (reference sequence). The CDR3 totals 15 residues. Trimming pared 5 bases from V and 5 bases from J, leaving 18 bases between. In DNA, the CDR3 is TGTGCCAGCAGTCCCTTGGACAACTTCGGGACTGAAGCTTTCTTT. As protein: CASSPLDNFGTEAFF.

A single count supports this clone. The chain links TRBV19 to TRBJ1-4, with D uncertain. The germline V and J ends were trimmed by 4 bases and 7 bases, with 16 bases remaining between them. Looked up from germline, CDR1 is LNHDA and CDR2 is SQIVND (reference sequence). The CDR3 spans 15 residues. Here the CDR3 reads CASSTRRVQGEKLFF. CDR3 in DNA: TGTGCCAGTAGTACTCGGAGGGTCCAAGGTGAAAAACTGTTTTTT.

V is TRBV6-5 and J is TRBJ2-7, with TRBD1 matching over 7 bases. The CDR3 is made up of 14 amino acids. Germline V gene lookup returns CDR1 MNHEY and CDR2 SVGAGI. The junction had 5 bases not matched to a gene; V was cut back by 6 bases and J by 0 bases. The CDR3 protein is CASRLTGLSYEQYV. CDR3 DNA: TGTGCCAGCAGATTGACAGGGCTCTCCTACGAGCAGTACGTC.

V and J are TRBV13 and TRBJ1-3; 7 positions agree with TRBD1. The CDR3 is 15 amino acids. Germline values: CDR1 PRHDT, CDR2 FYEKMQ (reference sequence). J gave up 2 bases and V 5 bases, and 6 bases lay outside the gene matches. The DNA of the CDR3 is TGTGCCAGCAGCCGGGACAGCGGAACTGGAAACACCATATATTTT. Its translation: CASSRDSGTGNTIYF.

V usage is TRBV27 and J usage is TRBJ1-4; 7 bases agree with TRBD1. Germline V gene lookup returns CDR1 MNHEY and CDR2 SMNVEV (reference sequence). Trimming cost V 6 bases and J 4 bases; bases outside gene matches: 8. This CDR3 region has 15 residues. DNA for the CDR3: TGTGCCAGCAGCTCCCCGGGACAGAGTAATGAAAAACTGTTTTTT. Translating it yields CASSSPGQSNEKLFF.

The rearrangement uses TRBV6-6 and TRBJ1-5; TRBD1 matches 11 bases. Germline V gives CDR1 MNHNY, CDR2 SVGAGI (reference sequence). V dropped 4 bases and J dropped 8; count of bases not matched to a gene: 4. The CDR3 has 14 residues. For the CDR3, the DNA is TGTGCCAGCAGTTGGACAGGGGGCGCGGAGCCCCAGCATTTT. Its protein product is CASSWTGGAEPQHF.